Below, 20 T cell receptor beta chains from the same sample are listed, as sequenced in a study of molecular identifiers for immune sequencing clone quantification. TCRdb passed the PCR reads through MiXCR, listing each CDR3 protein once. The sample holds around 40,000 distinct CDR3 sequences, about a fifth seen once. Input material: naive CD8+ T cells from blood, with Jurkat cell RNA spiked in. Subset defined: FACS-sorted CD8+CD4-CCR7+CD45RA+ naive T cells. The receptors here all came from a human donor in good health. Some libraries in this study had Jurkat cell RNA spiked in.

Points on this clonotype: It may be a read error: a sequence one base away is much more abundant. This chain joins TRBV4-1 and TRBJ2-5, with TRBD1 matching 8 bases. CDR1 is MGHRA, CDR2 YSYEKL, per germline. This CDR3 is built from 15 residues. The CDR3 spells CASSQDARGQETQCF. For the CDR3, the DNA is TGCGCCAGCAGCCAAGATGCCAGGGGGCAAGAGACCCAGTGCTTC.

This clonotype was detected ten times or more. V is TRBV25-1 and J is TRBJ2-6; no definite D call. V was cut by 1 base and J by 0 bases, with 13 bases left in between. The germline gives CDR1 MGHDK, CDR2 SYGVNS. The CDR3 length is 18 residues. DNA for the CDR3: TGTGCCAGCAGTGAATCGGCAGGCGTGATCTCTGGGGCCAACGTCCTGACTTTC. Amino acids: CASSESAGVISGANVLTF.

The chain joins TRBV19 to TRBJ1-5, with D possibly TRBD1 on 5 matching bases. The V gene's germline CDR1 is LNHDA and CDR2 SQIVND (reference sequence). The CDR3 extends over 14 amino acids. Trimming removed 6 bases from V and 8 bases from J, with 17 bases in between. CDR3 residues: CASSRGSMSEPQHF. For the CDR3, the DNA is TGTGCCAGTAGCCGGGGGTCTATGAGCGAGCCCCAGCATTTT.

The chain combines TRBV29-1 with TRBJ2-1, with TRBD1 matching 10 bases. V was clipped by 0 bases and J by 8 bases; unmatched bases: 4. Germline V gene sequence: CDR1 SQVTM, CDR2 ANQGSEA. The CDR3 totals 14 residues. The DNA for the CDR3 is TGCAGCGTTGAAGAATTCGGGACAGGGGATGAGCAGTTCTTC. As protein: CSVEEFGTGDEQFF.

This clonotype has ten or more counts. This chain uses TRBV4-2 with TRBJ2-3; D is possibly TRBD1 (5 bases). The CDR3 covers 14 residues. The germline gives CDR1 LGHNA, CDR2 YNFKEQ. V shed 4 bases and J shed 5 bases, with 13 bases lying between them. The CDR3 sequence is CASSPRQSGDTQYF. For the CDR3, the DNA is TGTGCCAGCAGCCCCCGACAGAGTGGAGATACGCAGTATTTT.

This clonotype has at least ten counts. The chain has TRBV11-2 and TRBJ2-1, with D perhaps matching TRBD2 (5 bases). CDR3 size: 14 residues. Trimming pared 5 bases from V and 8 bases from J, leaving 16 bases between. From germline, CDR1 is SGHAT and CDR2 FQNNGV. The CDR3 coding sequence is TGTGCCAGCAGCCCCTCTAGGGAGTGGGATGAGCAGTTCTTC. It encodes CASSPSREWDEQFF. The entire variable domain, with the rest obtained from reference TRBV11-2 and TRBJ2-1, is as follows: EAGVAQSPRYKIIEKRQSVAFWCNPISGHATLYWYQQILGQGPKLLIQFQNNGVVDDSQLPKDRFSAERLKGVDSTLKIQPAKLEDSAVYLCASSPSREWDEQFFGPGTRLTVL.

There are many counts of this clonotype. V usage is TRBV7-9 and J usage is TRBJ2-7, with TRBD1 matching 7 bases. J was trimmed by 3 bases and V by 4 bases; bases with no gene match: 3. The CDR3 sequence is 13 residues long. Germline CDR1 is SEHNR and CDR2 is FQNEAQ (reference sequence). CDR3 nucleotides: TGTGCCAGCAGCTCCCGGGACAGCTACGAGCAGTACTTC. It yields the protein CASSSRDSYEQYF. Drawing the rest from reference TRBV7-9 and TRBJ2-7, the complete variable domain is DTGVSQNPRHKITKRGQNVTFRCDPISEHNRLYWYRQTLGQGPEFLTYFQNEAQLEKSRLLSDRFSAERPKGSFSTLEIQRTEQGDSAMYLCASSSRDSYEQYFGPGTRLTVT.

This clonotype was detected ten times or more. The chain links TRBV12-3 or TRBV12-4 to TRBJ1-5, with TRBD1 matching 11 bases. Trimming cost V 4 bases and J 6 bases; bases outside gene matches: 8. This CDR3 spans 16 amino acids. CDR3 DNA: TGTGCCAGCAGTTGGAACCCAGGGACAGGGGGTCAGCCCCAGCATTTT. Protein product: CASSWNPGTGGQPQHF.

This clonotype was counted at least ten times. The CDR3 sequence is CAWSPGNEQFF. CDR3 DNA: TGTGCCTGGAGCCCTGGCAATGAGCAGTTCTTC. V usage is TRBV30 and J usage is TRBJ2-1; D not certain. Trimming removed 3 bases at V and 6 bases at J, with 6 bases between. CDR3 size: 11 residues. CDR1 is GTSNPN and CDR2 is SVGIG in the germline V gene (reference sequence).

The table lists this clonotype with a count of one. The V gene is TRBV4-1, the J gene TRBJ1-5; no reliable D call. Germline V lookup: CDR1 MGHRA, CDR2 YSYEKL. Trimming removed 1 base at V and 4 bases at J, with 8 bases between. The CDR3 has 14 residues. CDR3: CASSQVALNQPQHF. In DNA, the CDR3 is TGCGCCAGCAGCCAAGTCGCCCTTAATCAGCCCCAGCATTTT.

This clonotype came up many times. The CDR3 loop reads CASSVTGENYEQYF. DNA for the CDR3: TGTGCCAGCAGCGTAACGGGGGAAAACTACGAGCAGTACTTC. The chain couples TRBV9 to TRBJ2-7; tentatively, D is TRBD2 (6 bases). CDR3 length: 14 residues. Germline loops: CDR1 SGDLS, CDR2 YYNGEE. V was pared by 1 base and J by 3 bases, with 11 bases between. The full variable domain, its missing parts supplied by reference TRBV9 and TRBJ2-7, is DSGVTQTPKHLITATGQRVTLRCSPRSGDLSVYWYQQSLDQGLQFLIQYYNGEERAKGNILERFSAQQFPDLHSELNLSSLELGDSALYFCASSVTGENYEQYFGPGTRLTVT.

The table lists this clonotype with many counts. This chain links TRBV29-1 with TRBJ2-5; TRBD1 is a possible D gene (6 bases). Germline CDR1 is SQVTM and CDR2 is ANQGSEA. CDR3 size: 14 residues. Deletions cut 7 bases from V and 2 bases from J, with 17 bases between. The CDR3 DNA sequence: TGCAGCGCCAGCTCCCCCGGGACACAAGAGACCCAGTACTTC. Translated, it gives CSASSPGTQETQYF.

V usage is TRBV4-1 and J usage is TRBJ2-1; D is uncertain. The CDR3 covers 14 residues. V lost 1 base to trimming and J lost 9 bases, with 13 bases between them. The V gene's germline CDR1 is MGHRA and CDR2 YSYEKL. The CDR3 DNA sequence: TGCGCCAGCAGCCAAGTCGTCCGGACGGGTGAGCAGTTCTTC. Translating it yields CASSQVVRTGEQFF.

This clonotype was counted ten times or more. This chain connects TRBV12-3 or TRBV12-4 to TRBJ2-5; 10 nucleotides agree with TRBD1. Trimming took 6 bases from V and 8 from J; bases not matched to a gene: 9. There are 14 residues in the CDR3. The CDR3 DNA follows: TGTGCCAGCAGCTCCCCCGGGACAGGGGAAACCCAGTACTTC. It yields the protein CASSSPGTGETQYF.

This clonotype was detected many times. This chain links TRBV9 with TRBJ1-1; D uncertain. The germline V and J ends were trimmed by 3 bases and 0 bases, with 6 bases remaining between them. The CDR3 totals 13 residues. Germline assignment: CDR1 SGDLS and CDR2 YYNGEE. In DNA, the CDR3 is TGTGCCAGCAGCGAAAGAATGAACACTGAAGCTTTCTTT. As protein: CASSERMNTEAFF.

At least ten counts were recorded for this clonotype. This chain links TRBV6-2 or TRBV6-3 with TRBJ1-5; weak D call: TRBD1 (6 bases). Trimming took 5 bases from V and 0 from J, leaving 8 bases between them. This CDR3 has 14 amino acids. Germline CDR1 reads MNHEY; CDR2 reads SVGEGT. The CDR3 DNA sequence: TGTGCCAGCAGTCACAGGGCTAGCAATCAGCCCCAGCATTTT. It specifies CASSHRASNQPQHF.

The chain has TRBV13 and TRBJ1-2; a possible D gene is TRBD1 (5 bases). CDR3 length: 13 residues. V was clipped by 5 bases and J by 8 bases, with 15 bases between them. The germline V gene has CDR1 PRHDT and CDR2 FYEKMQ (reference sequence). For the CDR3, the DNA is TGTGCCAGCAGCATCCAGGGAGCAGGAGGCTACACCTTC. Residues: CASSIQGAGGYTF.

This clonotype qualifies as medium-sized. This chain joins TRBV23-1 and TRBJ2-4; unclear D gene. TRBV23-1 is an open reading frame, and its role is uncertain. CDR3 length: 10 residues. Trimming cost V 4 bases and J 15 bases, with 10 bases left between them. The CDR3 region is CASSLRVPYF. The DNA for the CDR3 is TGCGCCAGCAGTCTCCGAGTTCCGTACTTC.

About this clonotype: Mismatch with germline at one junction end may stem from a read error. The rearrangement links TRBV11-2 to TRBJ2-2; D unclear. This CDR3 has 12 residues. Germline CDR1 SGHAT, CDR2 FQNNGV. The CDR3 DNA reads TGTGCCGGCAGCTTTTTGACAGGGGAGCTGTTTTTT. Its translation is CAGSFLTGELFF.

This clonotype was detected many times. The gene calls are TRBV27 and TRBJ1-6, with TRBD1 matching over 10 bases. V lost 4 bases, J lost 10 bases, and 10 bases stayed unmatched. The CDR3 is 16 residues long. Germline CDR1 and CDR2: MNHEY and SMNVEV (reference sequence). CDR3 residues: CASSSPGQGTWSPLHF. The CDR3 DNA reads TGTGCCAGCAGTTCACCGGGACAGGGGACGTGGTCACCCCTCCACTTT.